A single TCR beta chain is shown here with its context. V was trimmed by 2 bases and J by 1 base, leaving 8 bases between them. Germline V gene lookup returns CDR1 SGHAT and CDR2 FQNNGV. This CDR3 has 14 residues. The entry originates in a study of blood T cell repertoires in COVID-19. Assay used: immunoSEQ multiplex PCR; TCRdb lists only in-frame clones, some missing. In the table there are a few hundred thousand clones, approximately 80% of which are singletons. The receptor's source is an elderly woman with acute or convalescent COVID-19. Sequencing used peripheral blood. The chain has TRBV11-2 and TRBJ2-5, with a weak D call TRBD1 (6 bases). DNA for the CDR3: TGTGCCAGCAGCTTATCGACAGGCCAAGAGACCCAGTACTTC. Its translation: CASSLSTGQETQYF.